The source of this T cell receptor beta chain is a study of T cells in Graves' hyperthyroidism and ophthalmopathy. This CDR3 has 12 residues. Germline V gene data show CDR1 as SGHVS and CDR2 as FQNEAQ. V lost 1 base and J 8 bases, leaving 6 bases between the germline ends. Diagnosis of hyperthyroidism was new in patients aged 18 to 65, and its duration was under 2 months. This clonotype has a count of ten or more. It was RNA transcripts that yielded the amplified TCR beta CDR3 regions. The primer set for the first-round RT-PCR of the TCR CDR3 was HTBI. TCRdb used MiXCR to reprocess the multiplex PCR reads, holding one entry per CDR3 protein. The sample shows around 300,000 distinct CDR3 sequences, 12% to 15% of them seen only once.

This clonotype originated in a woman aged 40 to 50 with Graves' hyperthyroidism. The sample was blood. The chain uses TRBV7-8 and TRBJ2-1; D remains unclear. The CDR3 DNA sequence: TGTGCCAGCAGCTTAGGACTGTATGAGCAGTTCTTC. It encodes CASSLGLYEQFF.